This passage covers 26 T cell receptor beta chains from one sample sequenced in a study of T cell responses to AZD1222 COVID-19 vaccine. TCRdb keeps only in-frame clones here, not all; method: immunoSEQ multiplex PCR. The data contain 86,000 or so clones, 88% of them singletons. The sequencing here drew on peripheral blood, taken 28 days after the second AZD1222 dose. The source is an adult who received the AZD1222 COVID-19 vaccine.

This chain links TRBV5-1 with TRBJ2-1; 14 bases are a match to TRBD2. J gave up 10 bases and V 3 bases, and 9 bases lay outside the gene matches. The length of the CDR3 is 16 residues. Germline V gene data show CDR1 as SGHRS and CDR2 as YFSETQ. The CDR3 region has the DNA TGCGCCAGCAGCTGGGAGACTAGCGGGAGGGCCCGCGAGCAGTTCTTC. Translating gives CASSWETSGRAREQFF.

The V call is TRBV5-4, the J call TRBJ1-1; D unresolved. Germline V gene sequence: CDR1 SGHNT, CDR2 YYREEE (reference sequence). Trimming cost V 0 bases and J 1 base, with 10 bases left between them. CDR3 length: 15 amino acids. The CDR3 spells CASSLVAGPNTEAFF. In DNA, the CDR3 is TGTGCCAGCAGCTTGGTCGCAGGCCCGAACACTGAAGCTTTCTTT.

The rearrangement joins TRBV4-2 to TRBJ2-1, with D unresolved. The CDR3 covers 15 residues. Germline CDR1 LGHNA, CDR2 YNFKEQ. V was clipped by 0 bases and J by 4 bases, with 10 bases between them. CDR3: CASSQEATAYNEQFF. The CDR3 nucleotides read TGTGCCAGCAGCCAAGAGGCGACTGCATACAATGAGCAGTTCTTC.

This chain links TRBV11-2 with TRBJ2-2; D is unresolved. Germline lookup yields CDR1 SGHAT and CDR2 FQNNGV. Trimming cost V 1 base and J 3 bases, with 6 bases left between them. This CDR3 has 14 residues. The CDR3 nucleotides read TGTGCCAGCAGCTTAGGGCAGTACACCGGGGAGCTGTTTTTT. Translation gives CASSLGQYTGELFF.

The chain employs TRBV14 and TRBJ2-7; 12 bases match TRBD2. J gave up 3 bases and V 0 bases, and 12 bases lay outside the gene matches. The CDR3 loop spans 19 amino acids. Germline V CDR1 and CDR2: SGHDN, FVKESK. The DNA of the CDR3 is TGTGCCAGCAGCCAAGAACGCGGGCTAGGACTAGCGGGGAACTACGAGCAGTACTTC. Translation: CASSQERGLGLAGNYEQYF.

The genes are TRBV6-5 and TRBJ1-4; D is possibly TRBD1 (5 bases). The CDR3 totals 14 residues. The V end lost 6 bases, the J end lost 7 bases, and 15 bases lay between the germline ends. In germline, CDR1 is MNHEY, CDR2 SVGAGI. The CDR3 DNA follows: TGTGCCAGCAGGGGACGGACAACGCTTGAAAAACTGTTTTTT. It yields the protein CASRGRTTLEKLFF.

The chain recombines TRBV19 with TRBJ2-7; D is uncertain. Germline loops: CDR1 LNHDA, CDR2 SQIVND (reference sequence). V gave up 3 bases and J gave up 6 bases, with 9 bases separating them. There are 12 residues in the CDR3. The CDR3 region is CASSINLGEQYF. The CDR3 region has the DNA TGTGCCAGTAGTATTAACCTCGGCGAGCAGTACTTC.

The chain is built from TRBV30 and TRBJ1-1; TRBD1 might be the D (5 bases). V was cut by 0 bases and J by 0 bases, with 17 bases left in between. This CDR3 has 17 amino acids. Germline V gene data show CDR1 as GTSNPN and CDR2 as SVGIG (reference sequence). The CDR3 DNA reads TGTGCCTGGAGTGTACGGCGAATGGGGCACATGAACACTGAAGCTTTCTTT. Its protein is CAWSVRRMGHMNTEAFF.

V is TRBV29-1 and J is TRBJ1-1; TRBD1 matches 7 bases. Germline V gene lookup returns CDR1 SQVTM and CDR2 ANQGSEA. The J segment lost 0 bases and the V segment lost 6 bases, leaving 4 bases of the junction unmatched. The CDR3 runs to 13 residues. The chain's CDR3 is CSVEGQLNTEAFF. DNA for the CDR3: TGCAGCGTGGAGGGACAGCTGAACACTGAAGCTTTCTTT.

The J gene is TRBJ2-4, the V gene TRBV18; the D is unclear. From germline, CDR1 is KGHSH and CDR2 LQKENI. The CDR3 is 13 amino acids. Trimming pared 3 bases from V and 3 bases from J, leaving 6 bases between. The DNA of the CDR3 is TGTGCCAGCTCACCGGTCAGCAAAAACATTCAGTACTTC. This sequence encodes CASSPVSKNIQYF.

This clone occurred once. A read error may produce the germline difference seen at one junction end. The rearrangement joins TRBV6-5 to TRBJ1-1; maybe TRBD1 (5 bases). The germline V gene has CDR1 MNHEY and CDR2 SVGAGI. CDR3 length: 12 amino acids. For the CDR3, the DNA is TGTGCCAGCAGACGGACATCGGATAGTGTGGTCTTT. Protein sequence: CASRRTSDSVVF.

This clone was found a few times. The chain carries TRBV7-2 and TRBJ2-7; D gene unclear. Germline values: CDR1 SGHTA, CDR2 FQGNSA. This CDR3 region has 12 residues. V lost 5 bases and J lost 4, with 9 bases in between. CDR3 bases: TGTGCCAGCAGCACGAACCGTTACGAGCAGTACTTC. Protein: CASSTNRYEQYF.

The rearrangement uses TRBV19 and TRBJ1-2, with D maybe TRBD1 (5 bases). Trimming cost V 2 bases and J 7 bases, with 11 bases left between them. CDR3 length equals 13 residues. The V gene's germline CDR1 is LNHDA and CDR2 SQIVND (reference sequence). CDR3 sequence: CASSIRGTVGYTF. CDR3 sequence (DNA): TGTGCCAGTAGTATAAGGGGTACGGTTGGCTACACCTTC.

V gene TRBV19 combines with J gene TRBJ1-2, with D uncertain. CDR1 and CDR2 from the germline V gene are LNHDA and SQIVND (reference sequence). This CDR3 contains 14 residues. V was cut by 3 bases and J by 4 bases, with 12 bases left in between. CDR3 DNA: TGTGCCAGTAGTATCGTGGTGGACCGCTATGGCTACACCTTC. It encodes CASSIVVDRYGYTF.

This sequence joins TRBV6-1 and TRBJ2-3; D not certain. V was trimmed by 1 base and J by 4 bases, leaving 6 bases between them. Per germline, CDR1 MNHNS and CDR2 SASEGT. CDR3 length equals 13 residues. The CDR3 bases are TGTGCCAGCAGTGAAGTCCTCGCAGATACGCAGTATTTT. It specifies CASSEVLADTQYF.

The chain joins TRBV14 to TRBJ2-3; 10 bases fit TRBD2. Losses at the gene ends were 4 bases for V and 4 bases for J; bases not matched to a gene: 5. The germline CDR1 and CDR2 sequences are SGHDN and FVKESK. This CDR3 has 15 amino acids. The CDR3 reads CASSRPSGSADTQYF. CDR3 nucleotide sequence: TGTGCCAGCAGCCGACCTAGCGGGAGTGCAGATACGCAGTATTTT.

The chain couples TRBV16 to TRBJ1-2; D gene ambiguous. Germline V gene lookup returns CDR1 KGHSY and CDR2 FQNENV. V was clipped by 3 bases and J by 6 bases, with 8 bases between them. CDR3 size: 12 residues. Here the CDR3 reads CASSQGGNGYTF. In nucleotides, the CDR3 is TGTGCCAGCAGCCAGGGAGGGAATGGCTACACCTTC.

The CDR3 sequence: CASSQAEQRNQPQHF. CDR3 DNA sequence: TGCGCCAGCAGCCAAGCTGAACAGCGCAATCAGCCCCAGCATTTT. The chain is built from TRBV4-1 and TRBJ1-5; D not resolved. The CDR3 is 15 amino acids. Germline assignment: CDR1 MGHRA and CDR2 YSYEKL. V shed 1 base and J shed 2 bases, with 9 bases lying between them.

This clone has only one observation. The chain couples TRBV5-1 to TRBJ2-3; D not certain. This CDR3 comprises 13 residues. Trimming cost V 1 base and J 3 bases, with 6 bases left between them. CDR1 is SGHRS, CDR2 YFSETQ, per germline. The CDR3 DNA is TGCGCCAGCAGCTTGTTCCGGACAGATACGCAGTATTTT. Translated, it gives CASSLFRTDTQYF. The variable domain in full, completed from reference TRBV5-1 and TRBJ2-3, reads KAGVTQTPRYLIKTRGQQVTLSCSPISGHRSVSWYQQTPGQGLQFLFEYFSETQRNKGNFPGRFSGRQFSNSRSEMNVSTLELGDSALYLCASSLFRTDTQYFGPGTRLTVL.

The chain has TRBV28 and TRBJ1-2, with a weak D call TRBD1 (5 bases). CDR3 length: 14 amino acids. V was clipped by 1 base and J by 9 bases, with 15 bases between them. CDR1 is MDHEN and CDR2 is SYDVKM in the germline V gene. The CDR3 bases are TGTGCCAGCAGTTTATCGGGGGTGGAGAACCGCTACACCTTC. This encodes CASSLSGVENRYTF.

The chain combines TRBV29-1 with TRBJ2-5; a possible D gene is TRBD1 (6 bases). Germline-derived CDR1 and CDR2 are SQVTM and ANQGSEA. The V end lost 5 bases, the J end lost 3 bases, and 13 bases lay between the germline ends. This CDR3 has 13 amino acids. The CDR3: CSVTPGAEETQYF. The CDR3 coding sequence is TGCAGCGTTACACCAGGGGCAGAAGAGACCCAGTACTTC.

With respect to this clone: Germline is not matched at one junction end, which may reflect a read error. The V and J genes are TRBV4-2 and TRBJ2-7; D uncertain. The length of the CDR3 is 15 residues. Looked up from germline, CDR1 is LGHNA and CDR2 is YNFKEQ. The CDR3 coding sequence is TGTGCCAGCAGTCAAGATCAGGCGGCACACTACGAGCAGTACTTC. Residues: CASSQDQAAHYEQYF.

CDR3 nucleotides: TGTGCCAGCAGATGGGGTTCCTATAATTCACCCCTCCACTTT. This sequence encodes CASRWGSYNSPLHF. The chain recombines TRBV14 with TRBJ1-6, with D hard to call. The V and J ends lost 6 bases and 1 base respectively, with 7 bases between them. CDR1 and CDR2 (germline): SGHDN, FVKESK. The CDR3 runs 14 residues.

V and J are TRBV6-1 and TRBJ2-3; unclear D gene. This CDR3 has 12 residues. Germline-derived CDR1 and CDR2 are MNHNS and SASEGT. Deletions cut 5 bases from V and 0 bases from J, with 3 bases between. The CDR3 spells CASSHSTDTQYF. CDR3 DNA: TGTGCCAGCAGTCACAGCACAGATACGCAGTATTTT.

The J gene is TRBJ2-3, the V gene TRBV9, with 8 bases lining up with TRBD2. The CDR3 runs to 14 residues. Unmatched junction bases numbered 4, after V lost 1 base and J lost 6 bases. CDR1 SGDLS and CDR2 YYNGEE come from the germline V gene. Here the CDR3 reads CASSVIGGRDTQYF. The CDR3 DNA sequence: TGTGCCAGCAGCGTAATTGGCGGGAGGGATACGCAGTATTTT. Full variable domain (missing parts from reference TRBV9 and TRBJ2-3): DSGVTQTPKHLITATGQRVTLRCSPRSGDLSVYWYQQSLDQGLQFLIQYYNGEERAKGNILERFSAQQFPDLHSELNLSSLELGDSALYFCASSVIGGRDTQYFGPGTRLTVL.

The CDR3 bases are TGTGCCAGCGGCCGGGACGGCCTTAATGAAAAACTGTTTTTT. Translating gives CASGRDGLNEKLFF. This chain joins TRBV6-5 and TRBJ1-4, with D possibly TRBD1 on 5 matching bases. Deletions cut 8 bases from V and 4 bases from J, with 14 bases between. Germline V gene lookup returns CDR1 MNHEY and CDR2 SVGAGI. CDR3 length: 14 amino acids.